Presented here are 18 T cell receptor beta chains from one specimen sequenced in a study of blood T cell repertoires in COVID-19. The data were produced by immunoSEQ multiplex PCR, yet TCRdb's version contains in-frame clones alone and is incomplete. This sample yields about 280,000 clones, of which roughly nine tenths are seen a single time; approximately 5.7% belongs to the top ten. Sequencing was carried out using PBMCs or T cells enriched from blood (not recorded which). These receptors all stem from a woman aged 40 to 49 who had recovered from COVID-19.

The V and J genes are TRBV28 and TRBJ2-7; TRBD1 matches 8 bases. V dropped 3 bases and J dropped 3; count of bases not matched to a gene: 7. CDR3 size: 15 residues. Germline V lookup: CDR1 MDHEN, CDR2 SYDVKM. CDR3 sequence (DNA): TGTGCCAGCAGTTTTAGCCAGGGGGCCTTCTACGAGCAGTACTTC. It yields the protein CASSFSQGAFYEQYF. Full variable domain (missing parts from reference TRBV28 and TRBJ2-7): DVKVTQSSRYLVKRTGEKVFLECVQDMDHENMFWYRQDPGLGLRLIYFSYDVKMKEKGDIPEGYSVSREKKERFSLILESASTNQTSMYLCASSFSQGAFYEQYFGPGTRLTVT.

The chain employs TRBV4-2 and TRBJ1-4; D is possibly TRBD1 (5 bases). V gave up 0 bases and J gave up 7 bases, with 9 bases separating them. Germline V gives CDR1 LGHNA, CDR2 YNFKEQ. CDR3 size: 14 residues. CDR3 sequence: CASSQDVGVEKLFF. The CDR3, as DNA: TGTGCCAGCAGCCAAGATGTAGGGGTTGAAAAACTGTTTTTT.

The chain combines TRBV13 with TRBJ2-5; no definite D call. V was clipped by 0 bases and J by 3 bases, with 8 bases between them. The germline V gene has CDR1 PRHDT and CDR2 FYEKMQ (reference sequence). The CDR3 has 14 residues. CDR3 loop: CASSLGLGEETQYF. The CDR3 nucleotides read TGTGCCAGCAGCTTAGGCCTTGGAGAAGAGACCCAGTACTTC.

This clone showed up just once. V usage is TRBV7-8 and J usage is TRBJ2-7; possible D gene TRBD2, 5 bases. V gave up 1 base and J gave up 7 bases, with 14 bases separating them. Germline loops: CDR1 SGHVS, CDR2 FQNEAQ. The CDR3 sequence is 14 residues long. The DNA of the CDR3 is TGTGCCAGCAGCTTAGTAAGGCTAGCCGAGGAGCAGTACTTC. This translates into CASSLVRLAEEQYF.

The rearrangement uses TRBV7-9 and TRBJ1-4, with 7 bases matching TRBD1. There are 18 residues in the CDR3. In germline, CDR1 is SEHNR, CDR2 FQNEAQ (reference sequence). After removal of 5 bases from V and 5 bases from J, the junction contained 17 bases not matched to a gene. The CDR3 loop reads CASSEGQPLRGLNEKLFF. Here the CDR3 DNA reads TGTGCCAGCAGCGAGGGACAGCCGTTGAGGGGTTTGAATGAAAAACTGTTTTTT.

The rearrangement uses TRBV27 and TRBJ2-7; maybe TRBD2 (5 bases). The CDR3 is 13 residues long. In germline, CDR1 is MNHEY, CDR2 SMNVEV (reference sequence). Trimming removed 4 bases at V and 7 bases at J, with 14 bases between. The CDR3 nucleotides read TGTGCCAGCAGTTCACCCGGGTCGGGGGAGCAGTACTTC. This gives the protein CASSSPGSGEQYF.

The rearrangement joins TRBV7-2 to TRBJ2-2, with 8 positions matching TRBD2. Trimming removed 4 bases from V and 5 bases from J; junction bases left unmatched: 6. Germline CDR1 is SGHTA and CDR2 is FQGNSA. The CDR3 is 15 residues long. The DNA for the CDR3 is TGTGCCAGCAGCTCGCGACTAGCGATAACCGGGGAGCTGTTTTTT. Translated: CASSSRLAITGELFF.

The table lists this clone with a count of one. The chain employs TRBV7-9 and TRBJ2-2; tentatively, D is TRBD1 (5 bases). V lost 5 bases to trimming and J lost 6 bases, with 19 bases between them. CDR3 size: 16 residues. Germline lookup yields CDR1 SEHNR and CDR2 FQNEAQ (reference sequence). The CDR3 sequence: CASSAGHMSRSGELFF. Here the CDR3 DNA reads TGTGCCAGCAGCGCCGGACACATGTCTCGGTCCGGGGAGCTGTTTTTT.

CDR3 nucleotides: TGCAGCGTTGAAAAAACGGGAGGCGGGCTAGAGACCCAGTACTTC. This encodes CSVEKTGGGLETQYF. The chain employs TRBV29-1 and TRBJ2-5; 7 nucleotides align to TRBD2. The V and J ends lost 2 bases and 4 bases, in that order; junction bases with no gene match: 10. The germline V gene encodes CDR1 SQVTM and CDR2 ANQGSEA. The CDR3 consists of 15 residues.

This chain links TRBV7-9 with TRBJ2-7; no definite D call. The ends were cut back, 5 bases at V and 1 base at J, with 12 bases in the middle. CDR1 is SEHNR and CDR2 is FQNEAQ in the germline V gene (reference sequence). This CDR3 has 14 residues. CDR3 protein: CASSPLRISYEQYF. As DNA, the CDR3 is TGTGCCAGCAGCCCTTTGCGAATATCCTACGAGCAGTACTTC.

This chain links TRBV28 with TRBJ2-2; 9 positions match TRBD2. Per the germline V gene, CDR1 is MDHEN and CDR2 is SYDVKM. V gave up 1 base and J gave up 9 bases; unmatched junction bases: 9. This CDR3 is built from 16 residues. The CDR3 here is CASSLFWREGPRELFF. The CDR3 DNA is TGTGCCAGCAGTTTATTTTGGCGGGAGGGCCCAAGGGAGCTGTTTTTT.

The chain couples TRBV10-3 to TRBJ1-1; D is ambiguous. This CDR3 spans 12 amino acids. Germline V lookup: CDR1 ENHRY, CDR2 SYGVKD. Trimming took off 3 bases at V and 6 bases at J, with 8 bases between the two ends. The chain's CDR3 is CAISDLVPEAFF. In DNA form, the CDR3 reads TGTGCCATCAGTGATTTAGTTCCTGAAGCTTTCTTT.

A remark on this clone: Additional DNA sequences in this sample encode the identical CDR3. The chain is built from TRBV28 and TRBJ2-7; 9 bases agree with TRBD1. Per germline, CDR1 MDHEN and CDR2 SYDVKM. CDR3 length equals 14 residues. The V segment lost 6 bases and the J segment 2 bases; nucleotides outside the gene matches: 5. The CDR3 coding sequence is TGTGCCAGCAGGTATGACAGGGGGGCCTACGAGCAGTACTTC. Translated: CASRYDRGAYEQYF.

This rearrangement joins TRBV4-1 to TRBJ2-5; D is undetermined. V lost 0 bases and J lost 1, with 6 bases in between. The CDR3 has 14 residues. CDR1 and CDR2 (germline): MGHRA, YSYEKL. CDR3 nucleotides: TGCGCCAGCAGCCAAGATAGAGTCCAAGAGACCCAGTACTTC. This gives the protein CASSQDRVQETQYF.

V gene TRBV4-3 combines with J gene TRBJ2-7; tentative D call: TRBD2 (6 bases). There are 14 residues in the CDR3. Germline V gene data show CDR1 as LGHNA and CDR2 as YSLEER. V gave up 0 bases and J gave up 4 bases, with 10 bases separating them. This chain's CDR3 is CASSQDRGSYEQYF. In DNA, the CDR3 is TGCGCCAGCAGCCAAGACCGGGGGTCTTACGAGCAGTACTTC.

This clone was seen once. V gene TRBV27 combines with J gene TRBJ2-1; possible D gene TRBD2, 5 bases. This CDR3 has 15 residues. The V end was cut by 4 bases, the J end by 6 bases, with 16 bases between. Germline V gene data show CDR1 as MNHEY and CDR2 as SMNVEV (reference sequence). The CDR3 DNA is TGTGCCAGCAGTTACGAAGGGAGACCGGTCAATGAGCAGTTCTTC. Translated, it gives CASSYEGRPVNEQFF.

This clone was picked up one time. The rearrangement links TRBV18 to TRBJ2-5; no definite D call. This CDR3 is built from 12 residues. V was pared by 3 bases and J by 5 bases, with 7 bases between. CDR1 and CDR2 from the germline V gene are KGHSH and LQKENI. CDR3 protein: CASSPLEETQYF. The DNA of the CDR3 is TGTGCCAGCTCACCTCTCGAGGAGACCCAGTACTTC.

The chain couples TRBV7-2 to TRBJ2-6; a possible D gene is TRBD2 (7 bases). Germline CDR1 is SGHTA and CDR2 is FQGNSA. There are 16 residues in the CDR3. Trimming stripped 5 bases from V and 3 bases from J, with 14 bases between. CDR3 nucleotide sequence: TGTGCCAGCAGCCCACGGGGGGCAAGTGGGGCCAACGTCCTGACTTTC. It specifies CASSPRGASGANVLTF.